This T cell receptor beta chain was retrieved from a study of cytomegalovirus exposure and HLA in healthy donors. Primers included in the PCR were 60 Vbeta and 13 Jbeta primers. Measured with immunoSEQ multiplex PCR; TCRdb has only the in-frame clones, and not every one. Of roughly 180,000 clones in the sample, roughly 9.4% were seen once. CDR1 SEHNR and CDR2 FQNEAQ come from the germline V gene (reference sequence). V lost 5 bases and J 3 bases, leaving 4 bases between the germline ends. CDR3 length equals 11 residues. Sequencing was carried out using PBMCs. The source of this sequence is a woman aged 25-40 years in good health and CMV-seropositive. This rearrangement joins TRBV7-9 to TRBJ2-5, with D unclear. The CDR3: CASSEEETQYF. As DNA, the CDR3 is TGTGCCAGCAGCGAGGAAGAGACCCAGTACTTC.